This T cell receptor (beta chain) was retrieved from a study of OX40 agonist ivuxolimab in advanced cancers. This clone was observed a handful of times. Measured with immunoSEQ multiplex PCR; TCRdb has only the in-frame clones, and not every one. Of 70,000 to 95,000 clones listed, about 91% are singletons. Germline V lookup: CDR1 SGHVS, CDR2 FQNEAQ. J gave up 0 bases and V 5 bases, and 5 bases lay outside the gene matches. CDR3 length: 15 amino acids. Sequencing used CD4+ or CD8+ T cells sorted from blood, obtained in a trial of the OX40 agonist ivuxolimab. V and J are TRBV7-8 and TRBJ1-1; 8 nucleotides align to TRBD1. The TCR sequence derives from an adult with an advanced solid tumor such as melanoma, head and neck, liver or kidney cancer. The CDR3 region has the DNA TGTGCCAGCAGCACCCAACAGGGGGTGAACACTGAAGCTTTCTTT. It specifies CASSTQQGVNTEAFF.